The clone carrying this TCR beta chain was detected only a few times. Its antigen is still unknown. These data are taken from a study of cytotoxic CD8 clonotypes in ibrutinib-treated CLL. Study-level information: Partial responders about 25, complete 2; approximately 12 progressed and about 15 stayed in remission by median approximately 64 months. Sample averages reached 255,043 productive templates and almost 95,000 productive rearrangements. Study results and caveats: Public clonotypes (which were uncommon) either contracted or remained stable on treatment. Clonality went up at the time of ibrutinib response, stayed stable in sustained remission, and later dropped back toward its baseline level at progression.

Here immunoSEQ multiplex PCR was the method, and the copy in TCRdb shows in-frame clones only, minus some. Among 200,000 or so clones, about 75% were seen once, and the ten largest hold approximately 5.9%. The CDR3 contains 13 residues. V shed 7 bases and J shed 0 bases, with 10 bases lying between them. The germline V gene encodes CDR1 GTSNPN and CDR2 SVGIG (reference sequence). This TCR was recovered from a human donor with chronic lymphocytic leukemia. Sequenced here: PBMCs, sampled after 12 months of ibrutinib treatment. The chain links TRBV30 to TRBJ1-3; no clear D. In nucleotides, the CDR3 is TGTGCCTTCCGCCCCCTCTCTGGAAACACCATATATTTT. Encoded protein: CAFRPLSGNTIYF.